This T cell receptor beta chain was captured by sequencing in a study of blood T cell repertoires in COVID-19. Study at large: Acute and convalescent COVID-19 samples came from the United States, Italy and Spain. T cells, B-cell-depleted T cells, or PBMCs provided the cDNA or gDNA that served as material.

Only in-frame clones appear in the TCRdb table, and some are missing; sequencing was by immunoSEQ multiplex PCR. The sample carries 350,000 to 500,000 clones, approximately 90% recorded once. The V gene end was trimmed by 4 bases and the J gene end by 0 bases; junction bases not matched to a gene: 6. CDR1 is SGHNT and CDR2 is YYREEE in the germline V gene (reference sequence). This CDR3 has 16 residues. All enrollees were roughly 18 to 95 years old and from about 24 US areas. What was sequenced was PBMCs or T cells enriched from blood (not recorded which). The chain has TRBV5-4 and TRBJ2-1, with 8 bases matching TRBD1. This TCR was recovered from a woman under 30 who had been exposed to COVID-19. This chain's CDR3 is CASSEGQESSYNEQFF. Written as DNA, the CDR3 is TGTGCCAGCAGCGAGGGACAGGAGAGCTCCTACAATGAGCAGTTCTTC.